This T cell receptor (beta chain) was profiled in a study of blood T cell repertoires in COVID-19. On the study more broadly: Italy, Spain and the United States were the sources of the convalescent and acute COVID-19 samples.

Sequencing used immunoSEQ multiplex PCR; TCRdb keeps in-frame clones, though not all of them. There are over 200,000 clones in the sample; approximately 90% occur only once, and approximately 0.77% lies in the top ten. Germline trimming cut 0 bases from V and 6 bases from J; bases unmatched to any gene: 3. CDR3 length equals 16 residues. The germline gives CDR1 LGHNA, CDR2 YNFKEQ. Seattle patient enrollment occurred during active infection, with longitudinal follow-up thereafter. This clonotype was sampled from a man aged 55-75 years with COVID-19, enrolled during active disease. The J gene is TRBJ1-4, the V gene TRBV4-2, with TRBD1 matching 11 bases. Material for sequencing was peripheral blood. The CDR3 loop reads CASSQDPGQGDEKLFF. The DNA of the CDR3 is TGTGCCAGCAGCCAAGACCCGGGACAGGGGGATGAAAAACTGTTTTTT.